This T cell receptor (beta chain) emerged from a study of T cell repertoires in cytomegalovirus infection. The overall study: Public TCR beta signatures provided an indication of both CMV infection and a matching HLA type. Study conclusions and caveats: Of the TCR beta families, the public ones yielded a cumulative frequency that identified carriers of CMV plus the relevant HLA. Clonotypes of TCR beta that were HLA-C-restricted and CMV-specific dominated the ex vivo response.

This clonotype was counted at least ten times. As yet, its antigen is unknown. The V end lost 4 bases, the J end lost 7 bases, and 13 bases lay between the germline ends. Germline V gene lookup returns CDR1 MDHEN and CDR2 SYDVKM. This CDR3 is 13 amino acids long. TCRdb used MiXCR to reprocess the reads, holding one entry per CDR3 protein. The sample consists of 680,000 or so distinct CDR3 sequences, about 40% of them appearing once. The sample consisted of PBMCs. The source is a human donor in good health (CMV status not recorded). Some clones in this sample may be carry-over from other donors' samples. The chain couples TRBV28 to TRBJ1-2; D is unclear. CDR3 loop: CASSYRAGSGYTF. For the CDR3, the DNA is TGTGCCAGCAGTTATAGGGCAGGTTCTGGCTACACCTTC.